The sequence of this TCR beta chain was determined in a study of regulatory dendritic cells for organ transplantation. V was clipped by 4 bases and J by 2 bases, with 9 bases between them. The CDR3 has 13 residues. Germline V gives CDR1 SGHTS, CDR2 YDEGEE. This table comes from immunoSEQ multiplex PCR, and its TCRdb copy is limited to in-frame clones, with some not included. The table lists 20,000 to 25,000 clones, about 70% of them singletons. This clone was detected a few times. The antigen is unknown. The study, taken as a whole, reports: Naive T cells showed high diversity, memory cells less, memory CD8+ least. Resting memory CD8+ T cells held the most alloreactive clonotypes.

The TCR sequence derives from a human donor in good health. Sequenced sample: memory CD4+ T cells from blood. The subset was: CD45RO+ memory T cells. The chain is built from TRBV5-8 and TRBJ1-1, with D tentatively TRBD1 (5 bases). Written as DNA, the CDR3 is TGTGCCAGCAGCCCCCAGGGAAACACTGAAGCTTTCTTT. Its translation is CASSPQGNTEAFF.